Following are 25 T cell receptor beta chains from one sample sequenced in a study of CXCR3-negative and CXCR3-positive naive CD8 T cells. UMI labels and 5' RACE were used to prepare the TRB cDNA libraries. TCRdb re-called the 5' RACE reads and shows each CDR3 protein once, DNA omitted. The listing records tens of thousands of distinct CDR3 sequences. The sample was naive CXCR3- CD8+ T cells from blood. Subset described: CD45RO-CCR7+CD27+CD95- naive CD8+ T cells lacking CXCR3 (TNR3-). The receptors were gathered from a human donor in good health. Some clones in this sample may be carry-over from other donors' samples.

The chain is built from TRBV29-1 and TRBJ1-1; TCRdb's D call of TRBD1 is untestable without DNA. The CDR3 totals 12 residues. In germline, CDR1 is SQVTM, CDR2 ANQGSEA. The CDR3 sequence is CSVRQGNTEAFF.

CDR3 region: CASSQDRKGSYNEQFF. The V call is TRBV4-3, the J call TRBJ2-1; TCRdb names TRBD1, which stays unverified in the absence of DNA. The CDR3 length is 16 residues. Germline V gene data show CDR1 as LGHNA and CDR2 as YSLEER.

This rearrangement joins TRBV19 to TRBJ2-7; TCRdb indicates TRBD2, and absent DNA this call remains unverified. Germline CDR1 is LNHDA and CDR2 is SQIVND (reference sequence). CDR3 size: 15 residues. CDR3 region: CASSVGAGSRYEQYF. Looking up the rest from reference TRBV19 and TRBJ2-7 gives the full variable domain: DGGITQSPKYLFRKEGQNVTLSCEQNLNHDAMYWYRQDPGQGLRLIYYSQIVNDFQKGDIAEGYSVSREKKESFPLTVTSAQKNPTAFYLCASSVGAGSRYEQYFGPGTRLTVT.

This rearrangement joins TRBV4-3 to TRBJ2-3; TCRdb reports TRBD1, a call that lacks DNA to check it against. CDR1 and CDR2 (germline): LGHNA, YSLEER. CDR3 length equals 16 residues. The CDR3 is CASSQTAGTGQDTQYF.

This chain links TRBV12-3 or TRBV12-4 with TRBJ2-7. The CDR3 has 12 amino acids. CDR3 sequence reads: CASSGIIYEQYF.

The chain joins TRBV20-1 to TRBJ2-1. The CDR3 loop spans 11 amino acids. CDR1 is DFQATT and CDR2 is SNEGSKA in the germline V gene (reference sequence). The CDR3: CSSRSYNEQFF.

This chain uses TRBV15 with TRBJ1-4. Germline CDR1 LNHNV, CDR2 YYDKDF (reference sequence). This CDR3 is built from 14 residues. CDR3 loop: CATSSPRWAEKLFF.

The genes are TRBV5-4 and TRBJ2-5; TCRdb reports TRBD1, a call that lacks DNA to check it against. Germline values: CDR1 SGHNT, CDR2 YYREEE (reference sequence). The CDR3 extends over 15 amino acids. The chain's CDR3 is CASSQTDRYQETQYF.

V gene TRBV19 combines with J gene TRBJ2-7; as DNA is missing, the TRBD1 call by TCRdb cannot be tested. This CDR3 has 14 residues. CDR1 and CDR2 (germline): LNHDA, SQIVND (reference sequence). The CDR3 reads CASSLRGVINEQYF.

CDR3 amino acids: CSVLTGAPSNTGELFF. This sequence joins TRBV29-1 and TRBJ2-2; as DNA is missing, the TRBD1 call by TCRdb cannot be tested. This CDR3 is 16 amino acids long. The V gene's germline CDR1 is SQVTM and CDR2 ANQGSEA.

V and J are TRBV12-3 or TRBV12-4 and TRBJ1-5. The CDR3 has 15 amino acids. The CDR3 sequence is CASVETGVVVGPQHF.

The rearrangement links TRBV7-3 to TRBJ1-1. CDR1 and CDR2 from the germline V gene are SGHTA and FQGTGA. CDR3 length: 14 amino acids. The CDR3 reads CASRISRVATEAFF.

The chain recombines TRBV29-1 with TRBJ2-1; TCRdb names TRBD2, which stays unverified in the absence of DNA. Germline CDR1 and CDR2: SQVTM and ANQGSEA. This CDR3 has 14 residues. The chain's CDR3 is CSAGTSGGYNEQFF.

This chain connects TRBV5-1 to TRBJ1-1; TCRdb's assignment of TRBD1 cannot be checked, as there is no DNA. The germline CDR1 and CDR2 sequences are SGHRS and YFSETQ. The CDR3 has 11 amino acids. The CDR3 loop is CASSSPAEAFF. The complete variable domain, with remaining parts taken from reference TRBV5-1 and TRBJ1-1, reads KAGVTQTPRYLIKTRGQQVTLSCSPISGHRSVSWYQQTPGQGLQFLFEYFSETQRNKGNFPGRFSGRQFSNSRSEMNVSTLELGDSALYLCASSSPAEAFFGQGTRLTVV.

The chain couples TRBV29-1 to TRBJ2-7; TCRdb selects TRBD2, and the lack of DNA leaves this call unchecked. The CDR3 is made up of 13 amino acids. Germline assignment: CDR1 SQVTM and CDR2 ANQGSEA. The CDR3: CSVVRTATYEQYF.

V usage is TRBV2 and J usage is TRBJ2-5. This CDR3 has 12 residues. The germline CDR1 and CDR2 sequences are SNHLY and FYNNEI. CDR3: CASSVKQETQYF.

This rearrangement joins TRBV19 to TRBJ2-1; TCRdb lists TRBD1, though no DNA is available to test this call. This CDR3 comprises 15 residues. Germline values: CDR1 LNHDA, CDR2 SQIVND (reference sequence). The CDR3 here is CASSIDLESAGDLFF.

The CDR3 here is CSVDAAGGTEAFF. The rearrangement joins TRBV29-1 to TRBJ1-1. This CDR3 has 13 residues. The V gene's germline CDR1 is SQVTM and CDR2 ANQGSEA.

The CDR3 loop is CASSQDLQGRNQPQHF. This rearrangement joins TRBV4-2 to TRBJ1-5; the TRBD1 assignment by TCRdb is unverifiable without DNA. Germline values: CDR1 LGHNA, CDR2 YNFKEQ. The CDR3 is made up of 16 amino acids.

The genes are TRBV9 and TRBJ2-7; TCRdb picks TRBD2, but there is no DNA to check that call. The CDR3 runs to 13 residues. Germline lookup yields CDR1 SGDLS and CDR2 YYNGEE. The CDR3 sequence: CASSVDGGAEQYF.

The gene calls are TRBV12-3 or TRBV12-4 and TRBJ2-3. The CDR3 length is 15 residues. The CDR3: CASSLYGTNPDTQYF.

The gene calls are TRBV7-3 and TRBJ1-1; TCRdb's assignment of TRBD1 cannot be checked, as there is no DNA. Germline values: CDR1 SGHTA, CDR2 FQGTGA. This CDR3 region has 13 residues. The CDR3 protein is CASSLIGGAEAFF.

This chain links TRBV13 with TRBJ2-5; TCRdb lists TRBD1, though no DNA is available to test this call. In germline, CDR1 is PRHDT, CDR2 FYEKMQ (reference sequence). The CDR3 runs 16 residues. The CDR3: CASSYFNHRGQETQYF.

This sequence joins TRBV5-1 and TRBJ2-7; as DNA is missing, the TRBD1 call by TCRdb cannot be tested. This CDR3 has 14 residues. Germline V CDR1 and CDR2: SGHRS, YFSETQ. CDR3 sequence reads: CASSLGEIPYEQYF. Filled out from reference TRBV5-1 and TRBJ2-7, the complete variable domain reads KAGVTQTPRYLIKTRGQQVTLSCSPISGHRSVSWYQQTPGQGLQFLFEYFSETQRNKGNFPGRFSGRQFSNSRSEMNVSTLELGDSALYLCASSLGEIPYEQYFGPGTRLTVT.

V and J are TRBV20-1 and TRBJ1-2; the TCRdb D gene call, TRBD1, has no DNA to confirm it. This CDR3 spans 13 amino acids. The germline gives CDR1 DFQATT, CDR2 SNEGSKA (reference sequence). The CDR3 spells CSAADRANYGYTF.